A selection of T cell receptor beta chains follows, all from one sample in a study of T cell repertoires in cytomegalovirus infection. Which antigens these TCRs recognize remains unknown. In TCRdb, the reads were re-called with MiXCR into one record per CDR3 protein. The data contain hundreds of thousands of distinct CDR3 sequences, roughly 33% of them singletons. The sample here was cultured CD8+ T cells from PBMCs, taken from culture after CMV antigen stimulation. These receptors were taken from a human donor in good health (CMV status not recorded). Some clones in this sample may be carry-over from other donors' samples. CDR3s include the opening cysteine and the closing phenylalanine or tryptophan. A D gene is named only where the DNA matches it firmly. Some rows mark clone size as missing; the rest say once, few, many or name a class of expanded clone.

clone size	D gene	V gene	J gene	CDR3 protein	CDR3 DNA
NA	NA	TRBV28	TRBJ1-6	CASSSPRAANSPLHF	TGTGCCAGCAGTTCCCCCCGGGCCGCGAATTCACCCCTCCACTTT
many	NA	TRBV10-3	TRBJ2-4	CATDTGPDPKNIQYF	TGTGCCACCGACACAGGGCCGGATCCCAAAAACATTCAGTACTTC
many	NA	TRBV7-6	TRBJ1-2	CASSLNAGADYGYTF	TGTGCCAGCAGCTTAAATGCTGGAGCCGACTATGGCTACACCTTC
few	NA	TRBV11-2	TRBJ1-3	CASSLWSATNSGNTIYF	TGTGCCAGCAGCCTATGGTCGGCCACGAACTCTGGAAACACCATATATTTT
NA	NA	TRBV25-1	TRBJ2-3	CASTRTGETDTQYF	TGTGCCAGCACGAGAACAGGAGAGACAGATACGCAGTATTTT
NA	TRBD1	TRBV5-1	TRBJ2-1	CASSSRRTGDNEQFF	TGCGCCAGCAGCTCCAGACGGACAGGTGACAATGAGCAGTTCTTC
few	NA	TRBV5-8	TRBJ1-6	CASSGPDLENSPLHF	TGTGCCAGCAGCGGCCCGGACTTGGAGAATTCACCCCTCCACTTT
few	NA	TRBV12-3/TRBV12-4	TRBJ2-3	CASSFLRDHLHTDTQYF	TGTGCCAGCAGTTTCCTCAGGGACCACCTCCACACAGATACGCAGTATTTT
many	NA	TRBV12-3/TRBV12-4	TRBJ1-2	CASSLTVSYGYTF	TGTGCCAGCAGTTTGACAGTTTCCTATGGCTACACCTTC
many	NA	TRBV7-6	TRBJ2-7	CASSSLSRSDYEQYF	TGTGCCAGCAGCTCCTTATCTAGGTCGGACTACGAGCAGTACTTC
NA	NA	TRBV20-1	TRBJ2-2	CSASPLDRAGVGGAAGELFF	TGCAGTGCTAGCCCCCTGGACAGGGCAGGAGTGGGGGGGGCTGCCGGGGAGCTGTTTTTT
few	NA	TRBV7-9	TRBJ2-1	CASSNPRGNEQFF	TGTGCCAGCAGTAATCCTAGGGGCAATGAGCAGTTCTTC
NA	NA	TRBV7-6	TRBJ2-2	CASSLDPGANTGELFF	TGTGCCAGCAGCTTAGACCCCGGGGCTAACACCGGGGAGCTGTTTTTT
NA	TRBD1	TRBV6-5	TRBJ2-7	CASRPGQTYEQYF	TGTGCCAGCAGACCGGGACAGACCTACGAGCAGTACTTC
NA	NA	TRBV5-6	TRBJ1-1	CASSLRSKNTEAFF	TGTGCCAGCAGCTTGCGGAGTAAGAACACTGAAGCTTTCTTT
few	NA	TRBV2	TRBJ1-1	CASPQGSDTEAFF	TGTGCCAGCCCTCAAGGGTCGGACACAGAAGCTTTCTTT
NA	NA	TRBV6-2/TRBV6-3	TRBJ2-5	CASSYSAETQYF	TGTGCCAGCAGTTACTCCGCGGAGACCCAGTACTTC
NA	NA	TRBV7-9	TRBJ1-2	CASSPFPLRRREDGYTF	TGTGCCAGCAGCCCTTTTCCCCTAAGAAGACGAGAGGATGGCTACACCTTC
once	TRBD1	TRBV18	TRBJ1-1	CASSPEGQLNTEAFF	TGTGCCAGCTCACCCGAGGGACAGTTGAACACTGAAGCTTTCTTT
NA	TRBD1	TRBV6-1	TRBJ1-3	CASSEVPPGQGSSGNTIYF	TGTGCCAGCAGTGAAGTTCCCCCGGGACAGGGGAGCTCTGGAAACACCATATATTTT
NA	TRBD1	TRBV6-5	TRBJ2-7	CVSSYLGGEFDEQYF	TGTGTCAGCAGTTATCTAGGGGGCGAGTTTGACGAGCAGTACTTC
few	NA	TRBV27	TRBJ2-3	CASRHSTDTQYF	TGTGCCAGCAGACATAGCACAGATACGCAGTATTTT
once	NA	TRBV4-1	TRBJ2-2	CASSRGIATGELFF	TGCGCCAGCAGCCGCGGGATTGCCACCGGGGAGCTGTTTTTT
NA	TRBD1	TRBV27	TRBJ2-7	CASSFKVGGGEQYF	TGTGCCAGCAGTTTTAAAGTAGGGGGCGGGGAGCAGTACTTC
NA	NA	TRBV4-1	TRBJ2-1	CASSQAKGWNEQFF	TGCGCCAGCAGCCAAGCCAAAGGGTGGAATGAGCAGTTCTTC
NA	TRBD1	TRBV15	TRBJ1-6	CATSRGQGDNSPLHF	TGTGCCACCAGCAGAGGTCAGGGGGATAATTCACCCCTCCACTTT
many	TRBD2	TRBV7-8	TRBJ2-5	CASSLRLAGYQETQYF	TGTGCCAGCAGCTTAAGACTAGCGGGGTATCAAGAGACCCAGTACTTC
many	NA	TRBV11-2	TRBJ2-6	CASSFGSSGANVLTF	TGTGCCAGCAGCTTTGGGAGCTCTGGGGCCAACGTCCTGACTTTC
few	NA	TRBV7-6	TRBJ2-3	CASSEYREQTDTQYF	TGTGCCAGCAGCGAGTACAGGGAACAGACAGATACGCAGTATTTT
many	NA	TRBV19	TRBJ1-1	CAVGGPWNTEAFF	TGTGCCGTCGGGGGACCTTGGAACACTGAAGCTTTCTTT
NA	NA	TRBV12-3/TRBV12-4	TRBJ2-2	CASKRGGLVGELFF	TGTGCCAGTAAGAGGGGCGGCCTGGTCGGGGAGCTGTTTTTT
NA	TRBD1	TRBV9	TRBJ2-3	CASSVEGGDSTDTQYF	TGTGCCAGCAGCGTAGAAGGGGGCGATAGCACAGATACGCAGTATTTT
many	TRBD2	TRBV7-6	TRBJ2-1	CASAQRLAAPHEQFF	TGTGCCAGCGCTCAGAGGCTAGCGGCACCCCATGAGCAGTTCTTC
NA	NA	TRBV14	TRBJ2-1	CASSQGEIDEQFF	TGTGCCAGCAGCCAAGGAGAGATCGATGAGCAGTTCTTC
many	NA	TRBV7-2	TRBJ1-1	CASSLPDRVEAFF	TGTGCCAGCAGCTTACCCGACAGAGTTGAAGCTTTCTTT
NA	NA	TRBV5-1	TRBJ1-1	CASSDLTDMNTEAFF	TGCGCCAGCAGCGACCTGACAGACATGAACACTGAAGCTTTCTTT
many	TRBD1	TRBV7-8	TRBJ2-3	CASSHQRDRAYTDTQYF	TGTGCCAGCAGCCATCAGAGGGACAGGGCATACACAGATACGCAGTATTTT
few	NA	TRBV18	TRBJ1-1	CASSPPGFWSTEAFF	TGTGCCAGCTCACCCCCAGGGTTCTGGAGCACTGAAGCTTTCTTT
few	TRBD1	TRBV7-9	TRBJ1-1	CASSSSDKTGLVGTEAFF	TGTGCCAGCAGCTCTTCGGATAAGACAGGGCTTGTTGGCACTGAAGCTTTCTTT
many	NA	TRBV7-8	TRBJ2-2	CASSVTGELFF	TGTGCCAGCAGCGTTACCGGGGAGCTGTTTTTT
NA	NA	TRBV5-5	TRBJ1-2	CASSLMEGHGYTF	TGTGCCAGCAGCTTGATGGAGGGGCATGGCTACACCTTC
many	TRBD1	TRBV7-2	TRBJ1-5	CASSLGTGLNQPQHF	TGTGCCAGCAGCTTAGGGACAGGGCTTAATCAGCCCCAGCATTTT
once	NA	TRBV7-4	TRBJ2-7	CASSFLGSEQYF	TGTGCCAGCAGCTTCCTGGGTTCCGAGCAGTACTTC
NA	NA	TRBV27	TRBJ2-1	CASSGIDRSSYNEQFF	TGTGCCAGCAGTGGGATCGACAGGAGCTCCTACAATGAGCAGTTCTTC
few	NA	TRBV6-5	TRBJ2-2	CASMLGSGELFF	TGTGCCAGCATGTTAGGTTCCGGGGAGCTGTTTTTT
many	NA	TRBV7-3	TRBJ2-3	CASSLYPRQTDTQYF	TGTGCCAGCAGCTTATACCCCCGGCAGACAGATACGCAGTATTTT
NA	NA	TRBV5-4	TRBJ2-3	CASSSGGSTQYF	TGTGCCAGCAGCTCAGGAGGGAGTACGCAGTATTTT
NA	TRBD2	TRBV6-8	TRBJ2-2	CASSPPALAGPLSNTGELLF	TGTGCCAGCAGCCCCCCGGCACTAGCGGGGCCGCTCTCGAACACCGGGGAGCTGCTTTTT
few	NA	TRBV12-3/TRBV12-4	TRBJ1-5	CASSLSSGTQPQHF	TGTGCCAGCAGCCTATCATCCGGGACTCAGCCCCAGCATTTT
once	TRBD2	TRBV15	TRBJ2-3	CATSTKLTSGGHTQYF	TGTGCCACCAGCACCAAGCTTACTAGCGGGGGACATACGCAGTATTTT
NA	NA	TRBV6-1	TRBJ2-2	CASTETGELFF	TGTGCCAGCACTGAAACCGGGGAGCTGTTTTTT
few	TRBD1	TRBV5-1	TRBJ2-5	CASSPGTGLQETQYF	TGCGCCAGCAGTCCCGGGACAGGCCTCCAAGAGACCCAGTACTTC
few	TRBD1	TRBV13	TRBJ1-5	CASSLGGGASQPQHF	TGTGCCAGCAGCTTAGGAGGGGGCGCCTCTCAGCCCCAGCATTTT
many	TRBD1	TRBV7-6	TRBJ1-1	CASSWVGQGEAFF	TGTGCCAGCAGCTGGGTGGGACAGGGAGAAGCTTTCTTT
few	NA	TRBV6-5	TRBJ1-1	CASSYSIGGVGTEAFF	TGTGCCAGCAGTTACTCGATCGGAGGGGTAGGCACTGAAGCTTTCTTT
few	NA	TRBV7-6	TRBJ1-2	CASSPRRENYGYTF	TGTGCCAGCAGCCCCCGAAGGGAGAACTATGGCTACACCTTC
NA	NA	TRBV19	TRBJ1-3	CASSSRTRLSSGNTIYF	TGTGCCAGTAGTTCCCGGACAAGGCTAAGCTCTGGAAACACCATATATTTT
NA	NA	TRBV5-5	TRBJ2-1	CASSLIWVGGDPLLNEQFF	TGTGCCAGCAGCTTGATCTGGGTAGGCGGGGATCCCCTCTTGAATGAGCAGTTCTTC
few	NA	TRBV20-1	TRBJ1-1	CSATGLTTEAFF	TGCAGTGCTACGGGGTTGACGACTGAAGCTTTCTTT